The 31 T cell receptor beta chains presented below share a single source sample, sequenced in a study of T-cell reconstitution after alpha-beta-depleted transplantation in children. Preparing the TCRbeta library involved the use of unique molecular identifiers. TCRdb fed the PCR reads into MiXCR, producing one record per CDR3 protein. The sample includes 900,000 or so distinct CDR3 sequences, roughly 15% of them seen just once. The specimen comprised PBMCs, mostly from graft donor cells, sampled 360 days after TCRalphabeta/CD19-depleted stem cell transplant. The receptor set was obtained from a male patient aged 5 to 17 who had a stem cell transplant for acute lymphoblastic leukemia, so the T cells may come from the graft donor.

V and J are TRBV5-5 and TRBJ1-4; D remains unclear. The CDR3 has 14 residues. Germline CDR1 and CDR2: SGHKS and YYEKEE (reference sequence). Trimming pared 0 bases from V and 11 bases from J, leaving 14 bases between. The CDR3 is CASSLGAGLLKLFF. The CDR3 DNA reads as TGTGCCAGCAGCTTGGGAGCAGGCCTGTTGAAACTGTTTTTT.

This clonotype turned up a few times. The rearrangement joins TRBV7-9 to TRBJ2-1, with D possibly matching TRBD2 (6 bases). Trimming removed 4 bases at V and 3 bases at J, with 19 bases between. Looked up from germline, CDR1 is SEHNR and CDR2 is FQNEAQ (reference sequence). There are 17 residues in the CDR3. CDR3 sequence: CASSSPTGTRNYNEQFF. CDR3 DNA: TGTGCCAGCAGCTCCCCAACCGGGACTCGAAACTACAATGAGCAGTTCTTC.

This clonotype was seen at least ten times. The genes are TRBV7-6 and TRBJ2-1; maybe TRBD2 (5 bases). The CDR3 sequence is 16 residues long. Deletions cut 0 bases from V and 3 bases from J, with 12 bases between. The germline V gene encodes CDR1 SGHVS and CDR2 FNYEAQ. The CDR3 reads CASSLARAANYNEQFF. Here the CDR3 DNA reads TGTGCCAGCAGCTTAGCGCGGGCTGCGAACTACAATGAGCAGTTCTTC.

The chain has TRBV9 and TRBJ2-5; 10 bases map to TRBD2. This CDR3 has 18 residues. Unmatched junction bases numbered 10, after V lost 0 bases and J lost 2 bases. Germline CDR1 is SGDLS and CDR2 is YYNGEE. The chain's CDR3 is CASSVAPSLAGVQETQYF. Here the CDR3 DNA reads TGTGCCAGCAGCGTAGCTCCGTCTCTAGCGGGAGTGCAAGAGACCCAGTACTTC.

The chain recombines TRBV12-3 or TRBV12-4 with TRBJ1-1; 9 bases agree with TRBD1. With 5 bases clipped from V and 4 bases from J, the junction kept 8 bases outside the gene matches. CDR3 length: 15 residues. The DNA of the CDR3 is TGTGCCAGCAGTCTCTACACAGGGGGCGGCACTGAAGCTTTCTTT. Its translation: CASSLYTGGGTEAFF.

The J gene is TRBJ2-1, the V gene TRBV2, with 9 bases matching TRBD2. Germline assignment: CDR1 SNHLY and CDR2 FYNNEI. Unmatched junction bases numbered 8, after V lost 2 bases and J lost 0 bases. CDR3 size: 18 residues. CDR3 sequence: CASSEFVIAGASYNEQFF. CDR3 DNA sequence: TGTGCCAGCAGTGAATTCGTTATAGCGGGAGCCTCCTACAATGAGCAGTTCTTC. The full variable domain, rest sourced from reference TRBV2 and TRBJ2-1, is EPEVTQTPSHQVTQMGQEVILRCVPISNHLYFYWYRQILGQKVEFLVSFYNNEISEKSEIFDDQFSVERPDGSNFTLKIRSTKLEDSAMYFCASSEFVIAGASYNEQFFGPGTRLTVL.

The V call is TRBV29-1, the J call TRBJ1-1, with D unclear. V gave up 8 bases and J gave up 1 base, with 20 bases separating them. CDR3 length: 15 residues. Germline lookup yields CDR1 SQVTM and CDR2 ANQGSEA. This chain's CDR3 is CSLWMVGRENTEAFF. In DNA, the CDR3 is TGCAGCCTCTGGATGGTGGGCCGGGAGAACACTGAAGCTTTCTTT. Looking up the rest from reference TRBV29-1 and TRBJ1-1 gives the full variable domain: SAVISQKPSRDICQRGTSLTIQCQVDSQVTMMFWYRQQPGQSLTLIATANQGSEATYESGFVIDKFPISRPNLTFSTLTVSNMSPEDSSIYLCSLWMVGRENTEAFFGQGTRLTVV.

There are many counts of this clonotype. The genes are TRBV12-3 or TRBV12-4 and TRBJ1-1; the D is unclear. V lost 6 bases and J 2 bases, leaving 7 bases between the germline ends. CDR3 length: 12 amino acids. The CDR3 loop is CASSPDNTEAFF. The CDR3 DNA reads as TGTGCCAGCAGCCCTGATAACACTGAAGCTTTCTTT.

This clonotype occurred a few times. The chain couples TRBV12-3 or TRBV12-4 to TRBJ2-5; D may be TRBD1 (6 bases). Trimming took 1 base from V and 5 from J, leaving 11 bases between them. This CDR3 has 14 amino acids. The CDR3 protein is CASSLEGVVETQYF. The CDR3 DNA is TGTGCCAGCAGTTTAGAGGGGGTTGTGGAGACCCAGTACTTC.

There are a few counts of this clonotype. This chain connects TRBV5-4 to TRBJ2-1; perhaps TRBD2 as D (5 bases). Per the germline V gene, CDR1 is SGHNT and CDR2 is YYREEE (reference sequence). The CDR3 is made up of 16 amino acids. V gave up 1 base and J gave up 0 bases, with 11 bases separating them. CDR3 residues: CASSLNAGISYNEQFF. CDR3 sequence (DNA): TGTGCCAGCAGCTTGAACGCGGGCATCTCCTACAATGAGCAGTTCTTC.

The chain is built from TRBV7-3 and TRBJ2-1, with 13 bases lining up with TRBD2. The CDR3 loop spans 19 amino acids. V gave up 5 bases and J gave up 7 bases; unmatched junction bases: 17. Germline loops: CDR1 SGHTA, CDR2 FQGTGA. The CDR3 is CASSQPGLAGPQKRNEQFF. As DNA, the CDR3 is TGTGCCAGCAGCCAACCGGGACTAGCGGGACCCCAAAAACGGAATGAGCAGTTCTTC.

This clonotype was recorded many times. The rearrangement links TRBV5-1 to TRBJ2-2; no clear D gene. The germline V and J ends were trimmed by 0 bases and 0 bases, with 6 bases remaining between them. Germline-derived CDR1 and CDR2 are SGHRS and YFSETQ. The CDR3 is 15 amino acids. As DNA, the CDR3 is TGCGCCAGCAGCTTGGGGGATCCGAACACCGGGGAGCTGTTTTTT. It yields the protein CASSLGDPNTGELFF.

J is TRBJ2-1 and V is TRBV12-3 or TRBV12-4, with D maybe TRBD1 (7 bases). The CDR3 loop spans 17 amino acids. Trimming pared 5 bases from V and 0 bases from J, leaving 17 bases between. In DNA, the CDR3 is TGTGCCAGCAGTAGAGCAGGGGGACTGTTCTCCTACAATGAGCAGTTCTTC. Translation gives CASSRAGGLFSYNEQFF.

The chain links TRBV4-1 to TRBJ1-5; D might be TRBD1 (5 bases). With 4 bases removed from V and 7 bases from J, the gap between germline ends came to 17 bases. The germline CDR1 and CDR2 sequences are MGHRA and YSYEKL. The CDR3 totals 15 residues. The CDR3 loop reads CASSRLGGAGQPQHF. CDR3 sequence (DNA): TGCGCCAGCAGCCGCCTAGGCGGGGCTGGGCAGCCCCAGCATTTT.

This clonotype has more than one count but fewer than ten. V and J are TRBV2 and TRBJ2-7; possibly TRBD1 for D (6 bases). The CDR3 has 14 amino acids. Germline-derived CDR1 and CDR2 are SNHLY and FYNNEI. Trimming took off 3 bases at V and 9 bases at J, with 18 bases between the two ends. Here the CDR3 DNA reads TGTGCCAGCAGTGAGACGACAGGCCCTCGAGTGCAGTACTTC. Its translation is CASSETTGPRVQYF.

The chain has TRBV3-1 and TRBJ1-1; tentative D call: TRBD1 (5 bases). Germline values: CDR1 LGHDT, CDR2 YNNKEL (reference sequence). This CDR3 region has 16 residues. The V end lost 3 bases, the J end lost 7 bases, and 21 bases lay between the germline ends. The CDR3 loop is CASSHGHGGPTYEAFF. The CDR3 DNA is TGTGCCAGCAGCCATGGACATGGTGGTCCAACTTATGAAGCTTTCTTT.

The gene calls are TRBV2 and TRBJ2-2; TRBD1 matches 9 bases. Germline assignment: CDR1 SNHLY and CDR2 FYNNEI. CDR3 length: 14 residues. The V and J ends lost 6 bases and 7 bases, in that order; junction bases with no gene match: 6. The CDR3 bases are TGTGCCAGCAGGGGACAGGGATTTGACGGGGAGCTGTTTTTT. This translates into CASRGQGFDGELFF.

This clonotype came up a few times. This chain uses TRBV4-1 with TRBJ2-3; tentative D call: TRBD1 (6 bases). Germline values: CDR1 MGHRA, CDR2 YSYEKL. The CDR3 consists of 15 residues. V was clipped by 4 bases and J by 6 bases, with 17 bases between them. The CDR3: CASSLKSSTGDTQYF. Written as DNA, the CDR3 is TGCGCCAGCAGCCTCAAATCATCCACAGGGGATACGCAGTATTTT.

There are a few counts of this clonotype. This chain uses TRBV5-1 with TRBJ2-7; 7 bases map to TRBD2. CDR1 is SGHRS and CDR2 is YFSETQ in the germline V gene. Losses at the gene ends were 5 bases for V and 2 bases for J; bases not matched to a gene: 13. This CDR3 region has 16 residues. The CDR3 DNA is TGCGCCAGCAGACCACCACTAGGACTAGGCCCCTACGAGCAGTACTTC. Amino acid sequence: CASRPPLGLGPYEQYF.

The sample holds many counts of this clonotype. V usage is TRBV15 and J usage is TRBJ1-2; D is uncertain. The germline V gene encodes CDR1 LNHNV and CDR2 YYDKDF (reference sequence). The V end lost 4 bases, the J end lost 4 bases, and 10 bases lay between the germline ends. The CDR3 runs to 13 residues. The CDR3 is CATSTTSTYGYTF. In nucleotides, the CDR3 is TGTGCCACCAGCACAACTTCCACCTATGGCTACACCTTC.

This rearrangement joins TRBV5-1 to TRBJ1-1; D gene uncertain. V was clipped by 0 bases and J by 4 bases, with 10 bases between them. CDR1 SGHRS and CDR2 YFSETQ come from the germline V gene. This CDR3 has 14 residues. In DNA, the CDR3 is TGCGCCAGCAGCTTGGCCGTCATGAGCACTGAAGCTTTCTTT. Protein sequence: CASSLAVMSTEAFF.

This chain links TRBV5-1 with TRBJ2-2; D is uncertain. The germline V gene has CDR1 SGHRS and CDR2 YFSETQ. Trimming removed 4 bases from V and 0 bases from J, with 10 bases in between. The CDR3 runs 15 residues. The CDR3 DNA follows: TGCGCCAGCAGCGGTGGCGGCCCGAACACCGGGGAGCTGTTTTTT. Translation: CASSGGGPNTGELFF.

This clonotype has only a few counts. The chain combines TRBV10-3 with TRBJ2-3; 9 nucleotides agree with TRBD2. The CDR3 contains 15 residues. V gave up 2 bases and J gave up 3 bases; unmatched junction bases: 3. The germline V gene has CDR1 ENHRY and CDR2 SYGVKD. CDR3 bases: TGTGCCATCAGTGAGGCAACTAGCGGGACAGATACGCAGTATTTT. This sequence encodes CAISEATSGTDTQYF.

This clonotype was counted only a few times. V usage is TRBV24-1 and J usage is TRBJ2-5; 8 nucleotides match TRBD1. Germline CDR1 reads KGHDR; CDR2 reads SFDVKD. Trimming at V came to 9 bases and at J to 3 bases, leaving 2 bases not matched to a gene. The CDR3 covers 12 residues. The CDR3, as DNA: TGTGCCACCTCGACAGGGGAAGAGACCCAGTACTTC. Encoded protein: CATSTGEETQYF.

The V call is TRBV6-5, the J call TRBJ1-2, with TRBD1 matching over 7 bases. V dropped 2 bases and J dropped 4; count of bases not matched to a gene: 4. The germline V gene has CDR1 MNHEY and CDR2 SVGAGI. The CDR3 totals 14 residues. CDR3: CASSYPDRFYGYTF. CDR3 coding DNA: TGTGCCAGCAGTTACCCGGACAGGTTCTATGGCTACACCTTC.

This clonotype appeared many times. V usage is TRBV24-1 and J usage is TRBJ2-2; a weak D match, TRBD2 (6 bases). CDR1 is KGHDR and CDR2 is SFDVKD in the germline V gene. Trimming removed 0 bases from V and 4 bases from J, with 11 bases in between. The CDR3 has 16 residues. The CDR3 loop reads CATSDLWQGGTGELFF. CDR3 in DNA: TGTGCCACCAGTGATTTGTGGCAGGGAGGCACCGGGGAGCTGTTTTTT.

The sample holds a few counts of this clonotype. The rearrangement joins TRBV7-2 to TRBJ2-3, with D possibly matching TRBD2 (5 bases). The CDR3 consists of 14 residues. The V end was cut by 6 bases, the J end by 4 bases, with 14 bases between. Looked up from germline, CDR1 is SGHTA and CDR2 is FQGNSA. The CDR3 DNA is TGTGCCAGCAGGTTTACTAGTTTTTCAGATACGCAGTATTTT. Amino acid sequence: CASRFTSFSDTQYF.

This clonotype turned up a few times. The chain is built from TRBV6-2 or TRBV6-3 and TRBJ2-2, with D tentatively TRBD1 or TRBD2 (5 bases each). Germline assignment: CDR1 MNHEY and CDR2 SVGEGT. The V end lost 6 bases, the J end lost 6 bases, and 14 bases lay between the germline ends. This CDR3 comprises 14 residues. The CDR3 coding sequence is TGTGCCAGCAGGAGTACGGGGCAAGCCGGGGAGCTGTTTTTT. Amino acid sequence: CASRSTGQAGELFF.

The chain combines TRBV12-3 or TRBV12-4 with TRBJ2-3; D is possibly TRBD1 or TRBD2 (5 bases each). The CDR3 is made up of 11 amino acids. V was shortened by 6 bases and J by 10 bases, with 11 bases between the two germline ends. The CDR3 spells CASRDMGAQYF. CDR3 nucleotides: TGTGCCAGCAGGGACATGGGGGCGCAGTATTTT.

The rearrangement uses TRBV6-2 or TRBV6-3 and TRBJ2-1, with TRBD1 identical over 9 bases. After removal of 2 bases from V and 10 bases from J, the junction contained 3 bases not matched to a gene. Per the germline V gene, CDR1 is MNHEY and CDR2 is SVGEGT. This CDR3 is built from 13 residues. CDR3 sequence: CASSYHRGLEQFF. The CDR3 DNA is TGTGCCAGCAGTTACCACAGGGGGCTGGAGCAGTTCTTC.

There are a few counts of this clonotype. The chain recombines TRBV5-6 with TRBJ1-5; 8 bases line up with TRBD1. Unmatched junction bases numbered 18, after V lost 4 bases and J lost 0 bases. The CDR3 is made up of 20 amino acids. In germline, CDR1 is SGHDT, CDR2 YYEEEE. The CDR3 is CASSTDRASTSSYSNQPQHF. For the CDR3, the DNA is TGTGCCAGCAGCACGGACAGGGCCTCTACGTCCTCGTATAGCAATCAGCCCCAGCATTTT.